This T cell receptor (beta chain) was profiled in a study of post-analysis software for immune sequencing data. As for the study in general: There were relapsing-remitting, secondary progressive and progressive-relapsing multiple sclerosis among the disease courses included.

Comment on this clonotype: Its antigen is not known.

Whole-study findings and limits: Samples from one preparation batch, clustered by F measure, grouped strongly together.

Presence of unique molecular identifiers characterized the TCR beta cDNA libraries. A population of 1 to 10 million T cells gave rise to roughly 490,000 cDNA molecules. Each CDR3 protein is one row after TCRdb ran MiXCR on the PCR reads. Of fewer than 850,000 distinct CDR3 sequences listed, less than 35% are singletons. This TCR derives from a girl aged 5 to 17 with multiple sclerosis. Sequenced sample: blood.

The CDR3 spells CASSLDRGGESNQPQHF. As DNA, the CDR3 is TGTGCCAGCAGCTTAGATCGAGGGGGCGAAAGCAATCAGCCCCAGCATTTT. The chain joins TRBV7-2 to TRBJ1-5; TRBD1 agrees at 7 bases. Per germline, CDR1 SGHTA and CDR2 FQGNSA. J was trimmed by 1 base and V by 1 base; bases with no gene match: 7. The CDR3 contains 17 residues.